This T cell receptor beta chain was captured by sequencing in a study of blood T cell repertoires in COVID-19. Study-level information: The United States, Italy and Spain were the sources of the acute and convalescent COVID-19 samples.

This CDR3 region has 16 residues. V lost 2 bases to trimming and J lost 5 bases; unmatched junction nucleotides: 6. From germline, CDR1 is MNHEY and CDR2 SVGAGI. Assay: immunoSEQ multiplex PCR; the TCRdb copy retains only in-frame clones and omits some. The data contain 200,000 or so clones, nearly 90% of them singletons. A few counts support this clone. The clonotype originates from a middle-aged man with COVID-19, enrolled during active disease. The chain employs TRBV6-5 and TRBJ2-7; 13 bases fit TRBD2. Sequenced: peripheral blood. DNA for the CDR3: TGTGCCAGCAGTTACACCGGACTAGCGGGAGCGCACGAGCAGTACTTC. It specifies CASSYTGLAGAHEQYF.